This T cell receptor beta chain was recorded in a study of CD8 T cells in ankylosing spondylitis (dated by TCRdb to 2017 to 2019). Some background on the complete study: The study profiled T cell receptor beta repertoires in healthy donors and ankylosing spondylitis patients to find disease-linked TCR variants. The full study cohort was made up of about 25 ankylosing spondylitis patients and 108 healthy donors. Peripheral blood samples were taken, and synovial fluid was additionally collected from ankylosing spondylitis patients.

This sample was sequenced with an Illumina HiSeq 2500. TCR beta libraries were prepared by quantitative 5'-RACE with molecular barcodes. From the authors' description of their analysis: A new computational method based on a probabilistic model of VDJ rearrangement was used to identify disease-linked TCR variants. TCRdb applied fastp at Q25 and MiXCR to the public reads, then kept only in-frame beta chains. Rows matching on CDR3 protein sequence are summarized as one entry with the most common DNA and genes. These V and J calls derive from TCRdb rather than the authors' analysis. The sample has about 240,000 distinct CDR3 sequences on record, approximately 9% of them singletons. Approximately 7% of the sample is taken by the ten largest. The investigation overall reported the following: The disease-linked clones had a CD8+ phenotype and were found at relatively low frequencies in peripheral blood. A TCR beta motif of several highly homologous amino acid variants appeared characteristic of blood from ankylosing spondylitis patients. The disease-linked clones were reported as significantly enriched in matched synovial fluid samples from ankylosing spondylitis patients. Some of the motif variants had been reported before in the synovial fluid and blood of reactive arthritis patients, a finding that suggests common disease-initiation mechanisms.

This clonotype was recorded at least ten times. Its antigen remains unidentified. No much larger clonotype is one base removed from it; base qualities were not supplied. V and J are trimmed by 3 bases and 6 bases, and the gene matches miss 8 bases of the junction. The CDR3 measures 14 amino acids from cysteine to phenylalanine. Only the CDR3 DNA is retained, 42 bases long and in frame from the first base. The CDR1 and CDR2 encoded by the germline V gene (reference sequence) are DFQATT and SNEGSKA. The rearranged chain carries TRBV20-1 and TRBJ1-5, with 7 junctional bases fitting TRBD1. The sequence was obtained from a male donor with ankylosing spondylitis or in good health (not recorded which). Sequenced: blood, either unsorted or a sorted T cell fraction (not recorded which). The nucleotide sequence reads TGCAGTGCTAGGGCAGGGGGGTCGAGTCAGCCCCAGCATTTT. Translated, it reads CSARAGGSSQPQHF.